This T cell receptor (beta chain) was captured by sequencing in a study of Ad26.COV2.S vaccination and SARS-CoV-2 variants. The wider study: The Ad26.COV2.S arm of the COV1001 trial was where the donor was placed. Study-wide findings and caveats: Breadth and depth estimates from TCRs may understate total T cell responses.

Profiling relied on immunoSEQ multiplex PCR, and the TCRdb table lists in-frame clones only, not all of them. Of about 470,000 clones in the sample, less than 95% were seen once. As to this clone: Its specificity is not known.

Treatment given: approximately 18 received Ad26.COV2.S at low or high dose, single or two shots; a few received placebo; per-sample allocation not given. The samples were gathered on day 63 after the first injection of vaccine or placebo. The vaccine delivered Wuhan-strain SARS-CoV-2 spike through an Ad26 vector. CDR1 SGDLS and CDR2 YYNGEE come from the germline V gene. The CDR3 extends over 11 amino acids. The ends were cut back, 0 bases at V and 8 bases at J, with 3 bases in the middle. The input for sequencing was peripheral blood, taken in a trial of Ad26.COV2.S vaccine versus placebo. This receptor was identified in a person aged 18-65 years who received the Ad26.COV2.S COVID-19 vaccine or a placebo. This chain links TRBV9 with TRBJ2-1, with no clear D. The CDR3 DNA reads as TGTGCCAGCAGCGTAGGCTATGAGCAGTTCTTC. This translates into CASSVGYEQFF.